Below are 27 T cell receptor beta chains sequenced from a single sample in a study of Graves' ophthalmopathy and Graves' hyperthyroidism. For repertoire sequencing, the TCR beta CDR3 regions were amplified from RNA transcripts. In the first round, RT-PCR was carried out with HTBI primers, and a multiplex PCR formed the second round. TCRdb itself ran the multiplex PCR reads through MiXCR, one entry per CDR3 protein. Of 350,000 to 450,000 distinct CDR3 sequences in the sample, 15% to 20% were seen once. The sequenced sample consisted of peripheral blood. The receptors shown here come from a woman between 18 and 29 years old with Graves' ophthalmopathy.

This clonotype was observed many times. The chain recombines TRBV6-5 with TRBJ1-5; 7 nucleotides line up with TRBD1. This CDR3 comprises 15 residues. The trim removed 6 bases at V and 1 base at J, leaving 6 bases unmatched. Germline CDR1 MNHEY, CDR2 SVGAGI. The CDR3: CASRGTAASNQPQHF. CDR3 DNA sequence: TGTGCCAGCAGGGGGACAGCAGCCAGCAATCAGCCCCAGCATTTT.

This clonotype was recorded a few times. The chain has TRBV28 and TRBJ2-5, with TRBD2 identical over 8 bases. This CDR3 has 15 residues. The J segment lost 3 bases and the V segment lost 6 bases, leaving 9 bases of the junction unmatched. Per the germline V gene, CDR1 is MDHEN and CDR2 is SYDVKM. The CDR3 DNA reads TGTGCCAGCAGCACACTAGCGGTAACTAAAGAGACCCAGTACTTC. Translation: CASSTLAVTKETQYF.

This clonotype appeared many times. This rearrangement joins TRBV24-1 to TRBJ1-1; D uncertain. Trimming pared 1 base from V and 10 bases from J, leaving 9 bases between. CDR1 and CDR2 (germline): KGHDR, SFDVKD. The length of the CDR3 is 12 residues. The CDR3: CATSDLTQRAFF. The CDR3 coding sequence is TGTGCCACCAGTGATTTAACGCAGCGAGCTTTCTTT.

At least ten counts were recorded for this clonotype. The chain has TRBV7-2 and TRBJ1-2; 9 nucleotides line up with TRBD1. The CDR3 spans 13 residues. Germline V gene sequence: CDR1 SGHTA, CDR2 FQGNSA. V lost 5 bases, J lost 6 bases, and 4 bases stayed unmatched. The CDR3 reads CASSPGTGNGYTF. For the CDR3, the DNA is TGTGCCAGCAGCCCCGGGACAGGGAATGGCTACACCTTC. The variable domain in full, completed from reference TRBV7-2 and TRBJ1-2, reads GAGVSQSPSNKVTEKGKDVELRCDPISGHTALYWYRQSLGQGLEFLIYFQGNSAPDKSGLPSDRFSAERTGGSVSTLTIQRTQQEDSAVYLCASSPGTGNGYTFGSGTRLTVV.

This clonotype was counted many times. DNA for the CDR3: TGTGCCAGCAGTGAAGAACAGGGTAACTATGGCTACACCTTC. It yields the protein CASSEEQGNYGYTF. The chain employs TRBV2 and TRBJ1-2, with D possibly matching TRBD1 (6 bases). V was shortened by 1 base and J by 1 base, with 7 bases between the two germline ends. Germline CDR1 is SNHLY and CDR2 is FYNNEI. This CDR3 region has 14 residues.

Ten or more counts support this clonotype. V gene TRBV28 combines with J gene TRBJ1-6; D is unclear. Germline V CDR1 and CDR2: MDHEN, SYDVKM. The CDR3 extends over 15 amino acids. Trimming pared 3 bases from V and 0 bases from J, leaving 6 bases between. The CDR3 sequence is CASSLASSYNSPLHF. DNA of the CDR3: TGTGCCAGCAGTTTGGCGAGCTCCTATAATTCACCCCTCCACTTT.

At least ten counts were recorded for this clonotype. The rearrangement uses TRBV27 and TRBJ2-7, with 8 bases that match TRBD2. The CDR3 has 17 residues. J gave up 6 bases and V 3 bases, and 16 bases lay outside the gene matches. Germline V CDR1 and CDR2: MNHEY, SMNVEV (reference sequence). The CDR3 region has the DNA TGTGCCAGCAGTTTTTGGAGGAGCGGGGGCTCAATGCGCGAGCAGTACTTC. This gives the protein CASSFWRSGGSMREQYF.

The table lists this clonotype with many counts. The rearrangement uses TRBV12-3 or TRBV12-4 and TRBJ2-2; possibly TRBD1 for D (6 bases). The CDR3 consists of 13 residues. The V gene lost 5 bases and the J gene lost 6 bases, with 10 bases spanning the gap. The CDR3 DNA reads TGTGCCAGCAGTATACAGGGACCCGGGGAGCTGTTTTTT. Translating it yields CASSIQGPGELFF.

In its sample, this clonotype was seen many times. CDR3 DNA sequence: TGTGCCAGCACCCACCCCGGGGACCCCTACGAGCAGTACTTC. It translates to CASTHPGDPYEQYF. The chain joins TRBV2 to TRBJ2-7, with D perhaps matching TRBD1 or TRBD2 (5 bases each). Germline V gene data show CDR1 as SNHLY and CDR2 as FYNNEI. This CDR3 is 14 amino acids long. V was pared by 7 bases and J by 2 bases, with 15 bases between. Variable domain in full (rest from reference TRBV2 and TRBJ2-7): EPEVTQTPSHQVTQMGQEVILRCVPISNHLYFYWYRQILGQKVEFLVSFYNNEISEKSEIFDDQFSVERPDGSNFTLKIRSTKLEDSAMYFCASTHPGDPYEQYFGPGTRLTVT.

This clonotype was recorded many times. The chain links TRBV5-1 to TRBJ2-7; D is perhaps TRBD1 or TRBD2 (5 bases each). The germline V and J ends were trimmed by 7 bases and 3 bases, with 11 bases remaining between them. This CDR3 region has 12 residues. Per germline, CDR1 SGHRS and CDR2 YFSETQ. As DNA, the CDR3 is TGCGCCAGCTCTGGGACCCTCTACGAGCAGTACTTC. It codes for CASSGTLYEQYF.

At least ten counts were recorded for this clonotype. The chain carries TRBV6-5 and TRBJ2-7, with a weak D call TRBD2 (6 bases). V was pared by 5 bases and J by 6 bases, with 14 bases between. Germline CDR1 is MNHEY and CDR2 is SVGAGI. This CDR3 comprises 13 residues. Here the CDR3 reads CASSLRAGGEQYF. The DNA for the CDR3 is TGTGCCAGCAGTCTACGGGCCGGGGGCGAGCAGTACTTC.

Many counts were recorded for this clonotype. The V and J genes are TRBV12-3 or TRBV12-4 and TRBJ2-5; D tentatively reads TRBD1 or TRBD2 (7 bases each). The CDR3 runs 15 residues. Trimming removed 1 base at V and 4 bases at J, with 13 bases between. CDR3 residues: CASSLGPRGGETQYF. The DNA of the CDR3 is TGTGCCAGCAGTTTAGGTCCCAGGGGGGGAGAGACCCAGTACTTC.

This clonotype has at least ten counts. The CDR3 loop is CASKGNIQYF. CDR3 sequence (DNA): TGTGCCAGCAAGGGAAACATTCAGTACTTC. The chain combines TRBV2 with TRBJ2-4; no firm D call. This CDR3 is 10 amino acids long. Trimming pared 7 bases from V and 6 bases from J, leaving 4 bases between. Germline loops: CDR1 SNHLY, CDR2 FYNNEI.

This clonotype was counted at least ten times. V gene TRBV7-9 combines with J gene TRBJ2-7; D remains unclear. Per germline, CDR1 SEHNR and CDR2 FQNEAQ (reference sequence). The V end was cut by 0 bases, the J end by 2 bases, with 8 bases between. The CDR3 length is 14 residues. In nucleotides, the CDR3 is TGTGCCAGCAGCTTAGCTGTCAGAACCTACGAGCAGTACTTC. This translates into CASSLAVRTYEQYF.

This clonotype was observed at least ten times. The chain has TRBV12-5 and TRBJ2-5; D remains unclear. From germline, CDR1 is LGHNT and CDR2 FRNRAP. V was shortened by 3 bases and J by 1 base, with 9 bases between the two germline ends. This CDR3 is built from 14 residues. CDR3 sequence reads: CASGFWGFQETQYF. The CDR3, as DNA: TGTGCTAGTGGTTTTTGGGGTTTCCAAGAGACCCAGTACTTC.

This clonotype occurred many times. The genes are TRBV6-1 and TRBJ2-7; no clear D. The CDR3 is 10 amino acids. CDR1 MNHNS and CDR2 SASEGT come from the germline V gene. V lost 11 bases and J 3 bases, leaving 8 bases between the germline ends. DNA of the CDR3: TGTGCCGGACCGGACTACGAGCAGTACTTC. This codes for CAGPDYEQYF.

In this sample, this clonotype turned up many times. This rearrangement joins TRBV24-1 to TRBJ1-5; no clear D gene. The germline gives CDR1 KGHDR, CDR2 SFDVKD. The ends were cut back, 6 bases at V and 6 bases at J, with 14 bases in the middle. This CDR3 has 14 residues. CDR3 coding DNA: TGTGCCACCAGTCCCCACGGTTCCATTCAGCCCCAGCATTTT. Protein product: CATSPHGSIQPQHF.

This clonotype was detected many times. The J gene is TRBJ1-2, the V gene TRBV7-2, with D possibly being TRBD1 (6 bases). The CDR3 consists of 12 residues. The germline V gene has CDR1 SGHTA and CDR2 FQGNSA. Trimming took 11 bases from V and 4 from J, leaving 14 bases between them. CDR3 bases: TGTGCCTCCCAGCCCAGGGGCTATGGCTACACCTTC. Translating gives CASQPRGYGYTF. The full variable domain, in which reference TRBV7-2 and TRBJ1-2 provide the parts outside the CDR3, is GAGVSQSPSNKVTEKGKDVELRCDPISGHTALYWYRQSLGQGLEFLIYFQGNSAPDKSGLPSDRFSAERTGGSVSTLTIQRTQQEDSAVYLCASQPRGYGYTFGSGTRLTVV.

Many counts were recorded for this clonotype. CDR3 nucleotides: TGTGCCAGCAGTCCCCTAGCGGGGGGCTCCTACGAGCAGTACTTC. Translating gives CASSPLAGGSYEQYF. The gene calls are TRBV6-2 or TRBV6-3 and TRBJ2-7; 11 bases align to TRBD2. Germline loops: CDR1 MNHEY, CDR2 SVGEGT. This CDR3 has 15 amino acids. With V trimmed by 5 bases and J by 0 bases, 3 bases remained unmatched.

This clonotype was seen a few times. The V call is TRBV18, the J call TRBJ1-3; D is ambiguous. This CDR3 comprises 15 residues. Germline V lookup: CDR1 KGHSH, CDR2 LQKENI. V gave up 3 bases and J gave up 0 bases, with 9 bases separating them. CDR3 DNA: TGTGCCAGCTCACCCCAAGAGAGCTCTGGAAACACCATATATTTT. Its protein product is CASSPQESSGNTIYF.

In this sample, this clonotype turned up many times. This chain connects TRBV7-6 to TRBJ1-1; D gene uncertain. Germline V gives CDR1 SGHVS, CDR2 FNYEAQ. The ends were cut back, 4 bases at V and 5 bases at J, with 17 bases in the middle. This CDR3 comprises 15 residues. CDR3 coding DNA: TGTGCCAGCAGCTCAGGAAGACCGGGGAGTACTGAAGCTTTCTTT. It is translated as CASSSGRPGSTEAFF.

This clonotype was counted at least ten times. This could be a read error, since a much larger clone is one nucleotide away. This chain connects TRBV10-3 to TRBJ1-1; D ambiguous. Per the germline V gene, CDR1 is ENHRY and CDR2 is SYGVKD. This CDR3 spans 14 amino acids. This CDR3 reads CVIRVRERDTEAFF. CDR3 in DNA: TGTGTCATCCGGGTTAGGGAACGGGACACTGAAGCTTTCTTT.

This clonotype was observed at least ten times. Here the CDR3 DNA reads TGTGCCAGCAGTTCCGCCAGGGGGACGTACGAGCAGTACTTC. It yields the protein CASSSARGTYEQYF. The V gene is TRBV28, the J gene TRBJ2-7, with TRBD1 matching over 7 bases. Looked up from germline, CDR1 is MDHEN and CDR2 is SYDVKM. This CDR3 has 14 amino acids. The trim removed 4 bases at V and 4 bases at J, leaving 7 bases unmatched.

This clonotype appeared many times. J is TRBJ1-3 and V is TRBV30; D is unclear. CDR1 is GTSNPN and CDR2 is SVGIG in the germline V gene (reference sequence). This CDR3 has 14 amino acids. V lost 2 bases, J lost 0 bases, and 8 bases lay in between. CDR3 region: CAWSPGRSGNTIYF. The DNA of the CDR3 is TGTGCCTGGAGTCCCGGCCGCTCTGGAAACACCATATATTTT.

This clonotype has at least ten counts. The CDR3 is CASSSTGTERSPLHF. The CDR3 DNA follows: TGTGCCAGCAGCTCTACCGGGACAGAACGTTCACCCCTCCACTTT. The chain carries TRBV11-2 and TRBJ1-6, with TRBD1 identical over 7 bases. V shed 4 bases, J shed 9 bases, and the junction held 9 bases outside the gene matches. The CDR3 is 15 amino acids. CDR1 is SGHAT and CDR2 is FQNNGV in the germline V gene. Using reference TRBV11-2 and TRBJ1-6 for the parts outside the CDR3, the full variable domain is EAGVAQSPRYKIIEKRQSVAFWCNPISGHATLYWYQQILGQGPKLLIQFQNNGVVDDSQLPKDRFSAERLKGVDSTLKIQPAKLEDSAVYLCASSSTGTERSPLHFGNGTRLTVT.

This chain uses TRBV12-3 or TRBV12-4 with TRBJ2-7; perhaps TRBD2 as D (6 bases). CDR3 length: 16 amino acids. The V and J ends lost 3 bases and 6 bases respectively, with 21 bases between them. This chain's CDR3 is CASSFPAGLGLGEQYF. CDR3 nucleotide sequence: TGTGCCAGCAGTTTCCCCGCGGGGCTAGGTTTGGGCGAGCAGTACTTC.

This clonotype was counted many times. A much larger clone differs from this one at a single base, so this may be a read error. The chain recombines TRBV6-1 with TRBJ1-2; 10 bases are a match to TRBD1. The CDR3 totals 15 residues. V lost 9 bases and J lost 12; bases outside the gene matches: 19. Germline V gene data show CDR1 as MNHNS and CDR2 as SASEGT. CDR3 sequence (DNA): TGTGCCAGACGCCTTGACAGGGGGCTTGCGGGGGGCCACACCTTC. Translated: CARRLDRGLAGGHTF.